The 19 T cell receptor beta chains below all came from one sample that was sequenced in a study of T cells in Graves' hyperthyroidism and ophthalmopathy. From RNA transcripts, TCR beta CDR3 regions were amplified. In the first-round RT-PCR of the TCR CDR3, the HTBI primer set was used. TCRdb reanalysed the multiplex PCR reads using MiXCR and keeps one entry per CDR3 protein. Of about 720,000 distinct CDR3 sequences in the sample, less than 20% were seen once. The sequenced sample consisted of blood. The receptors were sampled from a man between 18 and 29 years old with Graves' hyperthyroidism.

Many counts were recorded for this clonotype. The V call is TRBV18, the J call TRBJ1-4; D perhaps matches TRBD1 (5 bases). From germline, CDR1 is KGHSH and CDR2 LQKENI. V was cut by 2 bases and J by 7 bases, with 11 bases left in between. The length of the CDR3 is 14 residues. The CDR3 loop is CASSPREGSEKLFF. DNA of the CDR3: TGTGCCAGCTCACCAAGGGAGGGGAGTGAAAAACTGTTTTTT. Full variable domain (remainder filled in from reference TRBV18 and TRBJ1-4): NAGVMQNPRHLVRRRGQEARLRCSPMKGHSHVYWYRQLPEEGLKFMVYLQKENIIDESGMPKERFSAEFPKEGPSILRIQQVVRGDSAAYFCASSPREGSEKLFFGSGTQLSVL.

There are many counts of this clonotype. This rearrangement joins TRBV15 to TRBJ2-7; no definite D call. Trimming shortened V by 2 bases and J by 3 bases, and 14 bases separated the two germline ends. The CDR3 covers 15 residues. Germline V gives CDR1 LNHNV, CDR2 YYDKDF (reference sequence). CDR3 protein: CATSRFNYAVYEQYF. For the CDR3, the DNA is TGTGCCACCAGCAGATTCAATTACGCAGTCTACGAGCAGTACTTC.

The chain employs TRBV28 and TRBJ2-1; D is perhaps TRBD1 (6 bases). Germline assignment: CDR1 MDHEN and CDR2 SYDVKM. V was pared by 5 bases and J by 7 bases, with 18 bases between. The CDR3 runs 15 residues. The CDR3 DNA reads TGTGCCAGCAGTCCGATCCGGAGCAGGGGTAATGAGCAGTTCTTC. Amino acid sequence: CASSPIRSRGNEQFF.

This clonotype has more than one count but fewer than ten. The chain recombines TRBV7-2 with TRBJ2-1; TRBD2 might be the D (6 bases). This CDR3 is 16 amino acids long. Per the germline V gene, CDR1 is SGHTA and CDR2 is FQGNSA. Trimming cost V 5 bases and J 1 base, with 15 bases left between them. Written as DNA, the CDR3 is TGTGCCAGCAGCCGAAGCTGGCGGGATTCCTACAATGAGCAGTTCTTC. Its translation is CASSRSWRDSYNEQFF.

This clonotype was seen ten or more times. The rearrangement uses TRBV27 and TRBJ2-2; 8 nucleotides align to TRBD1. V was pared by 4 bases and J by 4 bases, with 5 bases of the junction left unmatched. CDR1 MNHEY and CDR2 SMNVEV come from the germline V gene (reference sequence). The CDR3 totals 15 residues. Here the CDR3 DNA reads TGTGCCAGCAGTTCCCGGGACAGGCCCACCGGGGAGCTGTTTTTT. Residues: CASSSRDRPTGELFF.

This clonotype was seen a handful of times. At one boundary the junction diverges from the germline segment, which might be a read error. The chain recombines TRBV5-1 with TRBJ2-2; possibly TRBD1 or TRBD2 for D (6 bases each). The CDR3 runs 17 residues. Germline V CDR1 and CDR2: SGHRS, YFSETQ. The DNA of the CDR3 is TGCGCCAGCAGCTTGTATAGGGGGGACCGCGACACTGGGGAGCTGTTTTTT. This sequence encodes CASSLYRGDRDTGELFF.

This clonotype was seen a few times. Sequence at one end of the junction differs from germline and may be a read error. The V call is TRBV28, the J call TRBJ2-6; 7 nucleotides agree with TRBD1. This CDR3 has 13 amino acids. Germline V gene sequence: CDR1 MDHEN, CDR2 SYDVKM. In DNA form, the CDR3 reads TGTGCCAGCAGTTTACGGTCTGACAGGGAGACGGCTTTC. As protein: CASSLRSDRETAF.

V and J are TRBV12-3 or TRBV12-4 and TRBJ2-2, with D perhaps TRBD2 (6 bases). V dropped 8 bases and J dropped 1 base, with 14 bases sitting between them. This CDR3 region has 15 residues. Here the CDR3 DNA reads TGTGCCAGCCACCCCGACGGGGGGAACACCGGGGAGCTGTTTTTT. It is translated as CASHPDGGNTGELFF.

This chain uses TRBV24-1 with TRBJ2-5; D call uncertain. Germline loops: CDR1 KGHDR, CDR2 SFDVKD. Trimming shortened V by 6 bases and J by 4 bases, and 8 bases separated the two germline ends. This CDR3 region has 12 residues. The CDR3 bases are TGTGCCACCAGTAGGAACACAGAGACCCAGTACTTC. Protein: CATSRNTETQYF.

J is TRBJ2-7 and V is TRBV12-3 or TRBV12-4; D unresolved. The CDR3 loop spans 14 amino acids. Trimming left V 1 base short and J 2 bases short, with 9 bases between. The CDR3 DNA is TGTGCCAGCAGTTTAGGGCCCGTGGCCTACGAGCAGTACTTC. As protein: CASSLGPVAYEQYF.

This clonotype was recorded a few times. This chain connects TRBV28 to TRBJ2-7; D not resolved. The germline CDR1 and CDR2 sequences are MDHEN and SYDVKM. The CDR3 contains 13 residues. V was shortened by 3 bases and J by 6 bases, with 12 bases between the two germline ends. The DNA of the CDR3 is TGTGCCAGCAGTTTGATTAGTCCTAGCGAGCAGTACTTC. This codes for CASSLISPSEQYF.

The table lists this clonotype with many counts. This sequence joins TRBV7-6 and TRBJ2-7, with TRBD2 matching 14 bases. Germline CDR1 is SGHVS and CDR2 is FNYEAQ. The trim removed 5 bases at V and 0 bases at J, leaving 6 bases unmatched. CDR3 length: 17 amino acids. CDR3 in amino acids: CASSLGLAGGYSYEQYF. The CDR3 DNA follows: TGTGCCAGCAGCCTCGGACTAGCGGGAGGTTACTCCTACGAGCAGTACTTC.

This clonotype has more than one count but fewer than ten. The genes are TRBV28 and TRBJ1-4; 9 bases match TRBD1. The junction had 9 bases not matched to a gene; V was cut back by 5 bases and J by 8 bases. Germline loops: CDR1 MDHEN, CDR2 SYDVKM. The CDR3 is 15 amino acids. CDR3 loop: CASSPPDRGGEKLFF. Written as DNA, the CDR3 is TGTGCCAGCAGTCCCCCGGACAGGGGAGGGGAAAAACTGTTTTTT. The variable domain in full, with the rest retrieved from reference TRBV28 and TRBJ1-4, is DVKVTQSSRYLVKRTGEKVFLECVQDMDHENMFWYRQDPGLGLRLIYFSYDVKMKEKGDIPEGYSVSREKKERFSLILESASTNQTSMYLCASSPPDRGGEKLFFGSGTQLSVL.

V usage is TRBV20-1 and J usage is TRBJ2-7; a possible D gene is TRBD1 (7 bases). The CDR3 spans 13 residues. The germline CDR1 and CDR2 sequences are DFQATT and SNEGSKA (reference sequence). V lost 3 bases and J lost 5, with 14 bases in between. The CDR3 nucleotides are TGCAGTGCTAGCGGAGGGGGCGGGAACGAGCAGTACTTC. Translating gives CSASGGGGNEQYF.

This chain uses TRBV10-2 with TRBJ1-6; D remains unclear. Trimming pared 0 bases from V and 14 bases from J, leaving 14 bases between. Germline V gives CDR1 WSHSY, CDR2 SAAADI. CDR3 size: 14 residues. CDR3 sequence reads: CASSESSRPATLHF. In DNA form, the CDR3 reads TGCGCCAGCAGTGAGTCGAGCAGGCCGGCCACCCTCCACTTT.

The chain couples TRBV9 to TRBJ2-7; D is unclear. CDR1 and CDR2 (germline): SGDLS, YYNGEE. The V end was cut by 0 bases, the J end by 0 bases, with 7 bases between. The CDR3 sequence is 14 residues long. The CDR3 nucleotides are TGTGCCAGCAGCGTAGGGGCGGTCTCCTACGAGCAGTACTTC. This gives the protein CASSVGAVSYEQYF.

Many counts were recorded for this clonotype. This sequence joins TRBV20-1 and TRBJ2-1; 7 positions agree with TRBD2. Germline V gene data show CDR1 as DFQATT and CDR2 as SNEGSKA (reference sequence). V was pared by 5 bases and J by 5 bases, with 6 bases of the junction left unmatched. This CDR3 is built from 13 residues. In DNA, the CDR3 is TGCAGTGCTCGGGGGAGGGCCGACAATGAGCAGTTCTTC. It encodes CSARGRADNEQFF.

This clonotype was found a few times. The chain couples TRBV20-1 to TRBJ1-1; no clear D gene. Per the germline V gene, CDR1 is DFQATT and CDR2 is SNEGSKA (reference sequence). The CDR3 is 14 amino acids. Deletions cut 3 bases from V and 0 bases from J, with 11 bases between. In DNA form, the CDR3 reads TGCAGTGCTAGTTACAGTAGGATGAACACTGAAGCTTTCTTT. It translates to CSASYSRMNTEAFF.

This CDR3 is CSARYGPYEQYF. DNA for the CDR3: TGCAGTGCTAGGTACGGACCCTACGAGCAGTACTTC. The chain couples TRBV20-1 to TRBJ2-7, with unresolved D. The germline V and J ends were trimmed by 3 bases and 2 bases, with 8 bases remaining between them. CDR3 size: 12 residues. Germline CDR1 is DFQATT and CDR2 is SNEGSKA (reference sequence).